The 2 T cell receptor beta chains below were found in one sample sequenced in a study of Tregs in tolerant kidney transplant recipients. Sequencing used immunoSEQ multiplex PCR; TCRdb keeps in-frame clones, though not all of them. The sample shows about 66,000 clones, over 85% of them seen only once. The sequences come from CD8+ T cells from blood, collected before the transplant. The receptors come from a human donor who received a combined kidney and bone marrow transplant.

The chain combines TRBV7-9 with TRBJ1-6; 9 bases align to TRBD1. J gave up 9 bases and V 5 bases, and 5 bases lay outside the gene matches. This CDR3 contains 14 residues. Per germline, CDR1 SEHNR and CDR2 FQNEAQ (reference sequence). The CDR3 reads CASSGDRVGSPLHF. The CDR3 DNA sequence: TGTGCCAGCAGCGGGGACAGGGTTGGTTCACCCCTCCACTTT.

CDR3 residues: CASSHGLAGVYEQYF. CDR3 bases: TGCGCCAGCAGCCACGGACTAGCGGGAGTCTACGAGCAGTACTTC. The rearrangement uses TRBV4-3 and TRBJ2-7; TRBD2 matches at 13 bases. J lost 3 bases, V lost 3 bases, and 2 bases had no gene match. Germline V gives CDR1 LGHNA, CDR2 YSLEER. The CDR3 totals 15 residues.